This entry lists 19 T cell receptor beta chains sequenced from one sample in a study of PD-1 blockade in mismatch repair-deficient tumors. TCRdb's table, derived via immunoSEQ multiplex PCR, lists solely in-frame clones and lacks some. Of 56,000 or so clones listed, approximately 81% are singletons. The sequencing here drew on peripheral blood, taken approximately 20 weeks after starting pembrolizumab. The source is an adult with mismatch repair-deficient cancer.

The chain is built from TRBV14 and TRBJ2-6; TRBD2 might be the D (6 bases). Germline CDR1 is SGHDN and CDR2 is FVKESK. Deletions cut 1 base from V and 0 bases from J, with 13 bases between. This CDR3 region has 18 residues. As DNA, the CDR3 is TGTGCCAGCAGCCAAGTGGGTAGCGGATACTCTGGGGCCAACGTCCTGACTTTC. Translated, it gives CASSQVGSGYSGANVLTF.

The V gene is TRBV7-2, the J gene TRBJ2-7; no firm D call. The CDR3 runs to 13 residues. V was clipped by 1 base and J by 3 bases, with 7 bases between them. Germline V lookup: CDR1 SGHTA, CDR2 FQGNSA. The CDR3 region has the DNA TGTGCCAGCAGCTTAGGATACAACTACGAGCAGTACTTC. It translates to CASSLGYNYEQYF.

This clone turned up a few times. The gene calls are TRBV2 and TRBJ1-5; D is undetermined. Trimming stripped 8 bases from V and 7 bases from J, with 15 bases between. The CDR3 has 13 residues. Germline V lookup: CDR1 SNHLY, CDR2 FYNNEI. The DNA of the CDR3 is TGTGCCAGCTTTCGGACCTACGGGCAGCCCCAGCATTTT. It specifies CASFRTYGQPQHF.

This chain links TRBV5-4 with TRBJ2-3, with D perhaps TRBD1 (6 bases). The CDR3 is 17 amino acids. Between the trimmed V and J ends, which lost 4 bases and 8 bases, there was a span of 26 bases. Germline loops: CDR1 SGHNT, CDR2 YYREEE (reference sequence). The CDR3 coding sequence is TGTGCCAGCAGCCCCCCGCAGGACAGAGGTGATTGGAGTACGCAGTATTTT. As protein: CASSPPQDRGDWSTQYF.

This rearrangement joins TRBV19 to TRBJ1-1; no clear D. Germline-derived CDR1 and CDR2 are LNHDA and SQIVND (reference sequence). This CDR3 comprises 12 residues. Trimming removed 5 bases at V and 1 base at J, with 5 bases between. The CDR3 region has the DNA TGTGCCAGTAGTTGGGGGAACACTGAAGCTTTCTTT. Its translation: CASSWGNTEAFF.

This clone appeared a few times. The chain employs TRBV5-6 and TRBJ1-1, with TRBD1 identical over 8 bases. Germline V gene sequence: CDR1 SGHDT, CDR2 YYEEEE. This CDR3 spans 16 amino acids. V lost 0 bases and J lost 0; bases outside the gene matches: 4. The CDR3, as DNA: TGTGCCAGCAGCTTGGTTTGGGACAGGCTGAACACTGAAGCTTTCTTT. Amino acids: CASSLVWDRLNTEAFF.

The chain links TRBV4-3 to TRBJ1-3; D call uncertain. This CDR3 region has 16 residues. From germline, CDR1 is LGHNA and CDR2 YSLEER. The V and J ends lost 0 bases and 0 bases respectively, with 9 bases between them. This chain's CDR3 is CASSQDPAGSGNTIYF. The CDR3 coding sequence is TGCGCCAGCAGCCAAGATCCGGCAGGCTCTGGAAACACCATATATTTT.

V usage is TRBV4-1 and J usage is TRBJ2-5, with unresolved D. The CDR3 runs 12 residues. Trimming took off 1 base at V and 3 bases at J, with 3 bases between the two ends. Germline values: CDR1 MGHRA, CDR2 YSYEKL. CDR3 sequence: CASSQAKETQYF. CDR3 bases: TGCGCCAGCAGCCAAGCGAAAGAGACCCAGTACTTC.

This clone was observed a handful of times. This chain connects TRBV10-1 to TRBJ2-7; unclear D gene. With 3 bases removed from V and 3 bases from J, the gap between germline ends came to 12 bases. The CDR3 spans 14 residues. Per the germline V gene, CDR1 is WNHNN and CDR2 is SYGVQD (reference sequence). CDR3 in DNA: TGCGCCAGCAGTGACGGATTCGCAGGCTACGAGCAGTACTTC. Amino acids: CASSDGFAGYEQYF.

The gene calls are TRBV7-9 and TRBJ2-1, with D perhaps assigned TRBD1 or TRBD2 (5 bases each). The ends were cut back, 3 bases at V and 9 bases at J, with 21 bases in the middle. This CDR3 comprises 16 residues. Germline V gene sequence: CDR1 SEHNR, CDR2 FQNEAQ (reference sequence). The DNA of the CDR3 is TGTGCCAGCAGCTTCAATCCCCAGGGAGTGGTAGGTGAGCAGTTCTTC. Translating gives CASSFNPQGVVGEQFF.

This sequence joins TRBV10-3 and TRBJ1-3; D uncertain. Between the trimmed V and J ends, which lost 6 bases and 2 bases, there was a span of 17 bases. The CDR3 contains 16 residues. Germline CDR1 ENHRY, CDR2 SYGVKD. CDR3 residues: CAISLLPTNAGNTIYF. In DNA, the CDR3 is TGTGCCATCAGCCTTCTTCCGACAAACGCTGGAAACACCATATATTTT.

Only one count was recorded for this clone. The chain combines TRBV6-4 with TRBJ2-1; maybe TRBD2 (5 bases). This CDR3 region has 16 residues. Germline V lookup: CDR1 MRHNA, CDR2 SNTAGT. V was trimmed by 3 bases and J by 1 base, leaving 13 bases between them. CDR3 bases: TGTGCCAGCAGTGAACTAGGGAGAGCGTCCTACAATGAGCAGTTCTTC. It yields the protein CASSELGRASYNEQFF.

The V gene is TRBV11-3, the J gene TRBJ2-6; D gene unclear. Trimming removed 1 base from V and 4 bases from J, with 5 bases in between. CDR3 length: 14 residues. From germline, CDR1 is SGHNT and CDR2 YENEEA. CDR3 bases: TGTGCCAGCAGCTTAGTTATCGGGGCCAACGTCCTGACTTTC. It codes for CASSLVIGANVLTF.

The chain recombines TRBV10-3 with TRBJ1-3, with a tentative D call TRBD1 (6 bases). This CDR3 comprises 16 residues. V gave up 5 bases and J gave up 1 base, with 15 bases separating them. Germline V lookup: CDR1 ENHRY, CDR2 SYGVKD. CDR3 DNA: TGTGCCATCAGTCGGACAGTGCAAGAGTCTGGAAACACCATATATTTT. Its translation: CAISRTVQESGNTIYF.

V gene TRBV11-2 combines with J gene TRBJ2-1; D possibly uses TRBD1 or TRBD2 (5 bases each). The CDR3 sequence is 15 residues long. V lost 6 bases to trimming and J lost 4 bases, with 16 bases between them. The germline CDR1 and CDR2 sequences are SGHAT and FQNNGV. The CDR3 here is CASRAPGRMYNEQFF. CDR3 DNA: TGTGCCAGCAGGGCACCGGGACGCATGTACAATGAGCAGTTCTTC. Variable domain in full (rest from reference TRBV11-2 and TRBJ2-1): EAGVAQSPRYKIIEKRQSVAFWCNPISGHATLYWYQQILGQGPKLLIQFQNNGVVDDSQLPKDRFSAERLKGVDSTLKIQPAKLEDSAVYLCASRAPGRMYNEQFFGPGTRLTVL.

The V and J genes are TRBV5-1 and TRBJ1-2; no definite D call. Between the trimmed V and J ends, which lost 0 bases and 3 bases, there was a span of 9 bases. Germline-derived CDR1 and CDR2 are SGHRS and YFSETQ. The CDR3 runs to 14 residues. The CDR3 sequence: CASSLGALDYGYTF. CDR3 nucleotide sequence: TGCGCCAGCAGCTTGGGGGCCCTCGACTATGGCTACACCTTC.

This sequence joins TRBV11-2 and TRBJ1-2, with 9 bases aligning to TRBD1. The J segment lost 4 bases and the V segment lost 5 bases, leaving 11 bases of the junction unmatched. CDR3 length: 16 residues. Germline assignment: CDR1 SGHAT and CDR2 FQNNGV. Written as DNA, the CDR3 is TGTGCCAGCAGCATAGGGGGGACAGGGAACCCCTATGGCTACACCTTC. Translating gives CASSIGGTGNPYGYTF.

The chain has TRBV4-1 and TRBJ2-2; weak D call: TRBD1 (6 bases). The CDR3 extends over 13 amino acids. CDR1 and CDR2 (germline): MGHRA, YSYEKL. Trimming stripped 8 bases from V and 1 base from J, with 8 bases between. CDR3 residues: CASEDRNTGELFF. DNA for the CDR3: TGCGCCAGCGAGGACAGGAACACCGGGGAGCTGTTTTTT.

The chain employs TRBV7-9 and TRBJ1-5, with no clear D. CDR1 is SEHNR and CDR2 is FQNEAQ in the germline V gene (reference sequence). CDR3 length: 16 amino acids. V lost 5 bases and J lost 0, with 14 bases in between. This CDR3 reads CASSQGRLNSNQPQHF. The CDR3 nucleotides are TGTGCCAGCAGCCAAGGACGGCTCAATAGCAATCAGCCCCAGCATTTT.